This T cell receptor beta chain was identified in a study of T cell responses to AZD1222 COVID-19 vaccine. This table comes from immunoSEQ multiplex PCR, and its TCRdb copy is limited to in-frame clones, with some not included. This repertoire shows around 130,000 clones, around nine tenths found once; its top ten account for about 4%. The CDR3 is made up of 12 amino acids. Trimming took 4 bases from V and 5 from J, leaving 8 bases between them. Germline V gene lookup returns CDR1 SNHLY and CDR2 FYNNEI. The sequencing here drew on peripheral blood, taken 28 days after the second AZD1222 dose. The V call is TRBV2, the J call TRBJ1-2; possibly TRBD1 for D (5 bases). The receptor was derived from an adult who received the AZD1222 COVID-19 vaccine. CDR3 sequence: CASSGQFYGYTF. CDR3 DNA sequence: TGTGCCAGCAGTGGACAGTTTTATGGCTACACCTTC.